This TCR beta chain is from a study of cytomegalovirus exposure and HLA in healthy donors. The PCR employed 60 Vbeta primers together with 13 Jbeta primers. Clones were read by immunoSEQ multiplex PCR, and TCRdb kept only the in-frame ones, dropping some. Among about 200,000 clones listed, roughly 88% were seen once. Germline V CDR1 and CDR2: LNHDA, SQIVND (reference sequence). This CDR3 is built from 14 residues. Trimming cost V 6 bases and J 2 bases; bases outside gene matches: 3. This clone was detected only a few times. Sequenced material: PBMCs. The receptor was isolated from a boy between 2 and 10 years old in good health and CMV-seronegative. V gene TRBV19 combines with J gene TRBJ2-1; 8 bases map to TRBD2. The CDR3, as DNA: TGTGCCAGTAGGTCGGGACTAGCCTACAATGAGCAGTTCTTC. Translation: CASRSGLAYNEQFF.